A single sample gave rise to the 4 T cell receptor beta chains below, sequenced in a study of blood T cells in healthy people across ages. A second PCR, run for about 7 to 11 cycles, used a sample-barcoded 5' primer plus a J-beta primer mix. TCRdb reanalysed the 5' RACE reads using MiXCR and keeps one entry per CDR3 protein. The sample lists hundreds of thousands of distinct CDR3 sequences, approximately 40% seen once, with around 30% in the top ten. What was sequenced was blood. The receptors were gathered from a man aged 80 or over in good health.

A few counts support this clonotype. This chain joins TRBV3-1 and TRBJ2-7; tentatively, D is TRBD1 (6 bases). Judging by the DNA end, TRBJ2-5 fits better; the J call may be wrong. The length of the CDR3 is 14 residues. CDR1 is LGHDT and CDR2 is YNNKEL in the germline V gene (reference sequence). The DNA of the CDR3 is TGTGCCAGCAGCCCAAGGACAGTTAAAGAGACCCAGTACTTC. Protein sequence: CASSPRTVKETQYF.

The J gene is TRBJ2-1, the V gene TRBV12-3 or TRBV12-4, with D possibly TRBD2 on 7 matching bases. The CDR3 contains 14 residues. Trimming took 10 bases from V and 9 from J, leaving 22 bases between them. The CDR3 spells CAIRGGGKGVEQFF. The CDR3 bases are TGTGCCATCCGAGGGGGGGGGAAGGGAGTTGAGCAGTTCTTC.

The CDR3 spells CAWSDALEGNYGYTF. The CDR3 region has the DNA TGTGCCTGGAGCGATGCTCTGGAAGGAAACTATGGCTACACCTTC. V is TRBV30 and J is TRBJ1-2, with unresolved D. The CDR3 is made up of 15 amino acids. V was cut by 3 bases and J by 2 bases, with 16 bases left in between. Germline V CDR1 and CDR2: GTSNPN, SVGIG (reference sequence).

A single count supports this clonotype. This chain uses TRBV29-1 with TRBJ1-1; tentatively, D is TRBD1 (5 bases). Germline V gene sequence: CDR1 SQVTM, CDR2 ANQGSEA. The V end lost 7 bases, the J end lost 7 bases, and 16 bases lay between the germline ends. This CDR3 has 12 residues. CDR3 DNA sequence: TGCAGCGCTGCTGCGGCAGGGAGTGAAGCTTTCTTT. It translates to CSAAAAGSEAFF.